This T cell receptor (beta chain) was recorded in a study of OX40 agonist ivuxolimab in advanced cancers. Study at large: Patients treated during dose escalation were battling hepatocellular carcinoma, melanoma, renal cell or head and neck cancer. Whole-study findings and limits: The study found among the lowest clonal expansion in partial responders at 0.1-3.0 mg/kg. In CD8+ T cells, expanded clones were on average more numerous than in CD4+.

Only in-frame clones appear in the TCRdb table, and some are missing; sequencing was by immunoSEQ multiplex PCR. The repertoire holds some 98,000 clones, around 90% seen once, with 0.25% to 0.35% in the top ten. Turning to this clone: What it binds is unknown.

Looked up from germline, CDR1 is SGDLS and CDR2 is YYNGEE. The CDR3 is 14 residues long. V lost 2 bases to trimming and J lost 3 bases, with 12 bases between them. The sequenced sample was CD4+ or CD8+ T cells sorted from blood, obtained in a trial of the OX40 agonist ivuxolimab. The gene calls are TRBV9 and TRBJ2-7; D may match TRBD1 or TRBD2 (5 bases each). The clonotype comes from an adult with an advanced solid tumor such as melanoma, head and neck, liver or kidney cancer. CDR3 sequence (DNA): TGTGCCAGCAGCGTTGGGACCTCCGGCTACGAGCAGTACTTC. Translated: CASSVGTSGYEQYF.